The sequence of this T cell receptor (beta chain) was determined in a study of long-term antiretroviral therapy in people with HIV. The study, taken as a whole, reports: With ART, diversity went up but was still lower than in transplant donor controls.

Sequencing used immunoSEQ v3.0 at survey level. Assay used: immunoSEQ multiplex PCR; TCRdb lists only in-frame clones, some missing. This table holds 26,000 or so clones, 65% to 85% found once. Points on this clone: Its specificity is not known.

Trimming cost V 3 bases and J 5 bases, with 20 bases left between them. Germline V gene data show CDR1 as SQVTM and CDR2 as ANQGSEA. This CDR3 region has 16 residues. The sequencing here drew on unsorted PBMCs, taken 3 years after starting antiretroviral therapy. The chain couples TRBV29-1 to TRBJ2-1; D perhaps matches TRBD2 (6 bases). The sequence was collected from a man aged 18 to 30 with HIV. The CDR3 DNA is TGCAGCGTTGAGGGGAGTGTACGGGGGATCAACAATGAGCAGTTCTTC. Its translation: CSVEGSVRGINNEQFF.